This T cell receptor beta chain was captured in a study of control samples from healthy donors and cancer patients. The data were produced by immunoSEQ multiplex PCR, yet TCRdb's version contains in-frame clones alone and is incomplete. Found here are around 130,000 clones, approximately 94% of them singletons; the top ten hold 3.6%. This clone was picked up one time. V was cut by 5 bases and J by 4 bases, with 22 bases left in between. Germline V lookup: CDR1 SGHTA, CDR2 FQGTGA. The length of the CDR3 is 17 residues. V is TRBV7-3 and J is TRBJ2-3; perhaps TRBD2 as D (6 bases). This TCR derives from a man between 25 and 39 years old in good health. The specimen sequenced was blood. The CDR3, as DNA: TGTGCCAGCAGCCCGGGGGACTCCCGGGCACGAGCAGATACGCAGTATTTT. This encodes CASSPGDSRARADTQYF. Using reference TRBV7-3 and TRBJ2-3 for the parts outside the CDR3, the full variable domain is GAGVSQTPSNKVTEKGKYVELRCDPISGHTALYWYRQSLGQGPEFLIYFQGTGAADDSGLPNDRFFAVRPEGSVSTLKIQRTERGDSAVYLCASSPGDSRARADTQYFGPGTRLTVL.